The 10 T cell receptor beta chains given below trace back to one sample, sequenced in a study of T-cell reconstitution after alpha-beta-depleted transplantation in children. As it was prepared, the TCRbeta library received unique molecular identifiers. TCRdb passed the PCR reads through MiXCR, listing each CDR3 protein once. Of more than 450,000 distinct CDR3 sequences listed, approximately 20% are singletons. The source material was PBMCs from the stem cell graft donor, sampled from the stem cell graft. Receptors were obtained from a human donor who donated a stem cell graft to a child with acute lymphoblastic leukemia.

The V call is TRBV5-1, the J call TRBJ2-5; 9 nucleotides match TRBD2. Germline CDR1 SGHRS, CDR2 YFSETQ. CDR3 length equals 16 residues. The J segment lost 4 bases and the V segment lost 1 base, leaving 8 bases of the junction unmatched. The CDR3 is CASSLPSGKSGETQYF. CDR3 coding DNA: TGCGCCAGCAGCTTGCCTAGCGGGAAGAGTGGAGAGACCCAGTACTTC.

This rearrangement joins TRBV4-1 to TRBJ2-7, with a tentative D call TRBD1 (5 bases). The V gene lost 0 bases and the J gene lost 6 bases, with 18 bases spanning the gap. The CDR3 contains 16 residues. Germline V gene sequence: CDR1 MGHRA, CDR2 YSYEKL. Here the CDR3 DNA reads TGCGCCAGCAGCCAAGATCATAGGACATGGCTATCCGAGCAGTACTTC. Its translation: CASSQDHRTWLSEQYF.

This chain uses TRBV20-1 with TRBJ2-1; unclear D gene. Trimming removed 5 bases from V and 6 bases from J, with 20 bases in between. From germline, CDR1 is DFQATT and CDR2 SNEGSKA (reference sequence). CDR3 size: 15 residues. DNA for the CDR3: TGCAGTGCTGGAGTAATAGGTACAGCCCGCAATGAGCAGTTCTTC. Its translation is CSAGVIGTARNEQFF.

The sample holds many counts of this clonotype. This rearrangement joins TRBV12-3 or TRBV12-4 to TRBJ1-1; TRBD1 matches at 7 bases. The CDR3 sequence is 12 residues long. J gave up 8 bases and V 2 bases, and 2 bases lay outside the gene matches. CDR3 sequence reads: CASSLRQGEAFF. The CDR3 bases are TGTGCCAGCAGTTTACGACAGGGCGAAGCTTTCTTT.

The rearrangement links TRBV4-2 to TRBJ2-5; D gene ambiguous. This CDR3 is 13 amino acids long. Looked up from germline, CDR1 is LGHNA and CDR2 is YNFKEQ. Between the trimmed V and J ends, which lost 4 bases and 3 bases, there was a span of 9 bases. As DNA, the CDR3 is TGTGCCAGCAGCCGGAGCCGAGAAGAGACCCAGTACTTC. Translation gives CASSRSREETQYF.

This clonotype was counted between two and nine times. This sequence joins TRBV12-3 or TRBV12-4 and TRBJ1-2, with no clear D. The CDR3 is made up of 12 amino acids. V shed 3 bases and J shed 8 bases, with 10 bases lying between them. The CDR3 region has the DNA TGTGCCAGCAGTTTGACGGTTGGGGGCTACACCTTC. This translates into CASSLTVGGYTF.

This clonotype was recorded a few times. The J gene is TRBJ2-7, the V gene TRBV7-8; 8 bases map to TRBD1. The CDR3 spans 15 residues. Germline trimming cut 7 bases from V and 2 bases from J; bases unmatched to any gene: 10. Germline CDR1 reads SGHVS; CDR2 reads FQNEAQ. The CDR3 bases are TGTGCCAGCACCCCGACAGGGGAGCCTCCCTACGAGCAGTACTTC. Its translation is CASTPTGEPPYEQYF.

The chain uses TRBV5-1 and TRBJ2-1, with a tentative D call TRBD2 (7 bases). The CDR3 contains 12 residues. CDR1 and CDR2 (germline): SGHRS, YFSETQ. Trimming pared 6 bases from V and 6 bases from J, leaving 10 bases between. The CDR3 DNA follows: TGCGCCAGCACCGCGGGGGCCAATGAGCAGTTCTTC. It yields the protein CASTAGANEQFF.

This clonotype turned up a few times. The chain is built from TRBV4-1 and TRBJ2-7; D is ambiguous. V gave up 1 base and J gave up 4 bases, with 8 bases separating them. Germline lookup yields CDR1 MGHRA and CDR2 YSYEKL. The CDR3 is 13 residues long. The CDR3 reads CASSQVPPYEQYF. The CDR3 DNA reads TGCGCCAGCAGCCAAGTCCCTCCTTACGAGCAGTACTTC.

The chain has TRBV20-1 and TRBJ1-5, with 8 positions matching TRBD1. CDR1 DFQATT and CDR2 SNEGSKA come from the germline V gene (reference sequence). The CDR3 sequence is 14 residues long. With V trimmed by 6 bases and J by 3 bases, 7 bases remained unmatched. Here the CDR3 DNA reads TGCAGTGCCGACTGGACAGGGAACAATCAGCCCCAGCATTTT. It translates to CSADWTGNNQPQHF.